This record concerns one T cell receptor beta chain sequence. Germline V lookup: CDR1 MNHEY, CDR2 SMNVEV (reference sequence). V dropped 6 bases and J dropped 6; count of bases not matched to a gene: 5. The CDR3 has 13 residues. Added to each PCR by spiking were synthetic TCR analog templates. Method: immunoSEQ multiplex PCR; TCRdb's copy keeps in-frame clones and lacks some. Of fewer than 50,000 clones in the sample, 79% were seen once. These data belong to a study of PD-L1 blockade in urothelial cancer. Whole-study context: Patients started atezolizumab in the mid-2010s, 1,200 mg intravenously every 3 weeks.

Specified time point: pretreatment peripheral blood. All patients carried locally advanced or metastatic urothelial carcinoma. The sequence was collected from a man aged 65 to 79 with urothelial cancer. The rearrangement uses TRBV27 and TRBJ2-1; TRBD2 aligns across 7 bases. Material: PBMCs, obtained around atezolizumab (anti-PD-L1) treatment. Here the CDR3 DNA reads TGTGCCAGCAGCCGCCGGGGGGTCAATGAGCAGTTCTTC. Protein product: CASSRRGVNEQFF.